Reported below is one TCR beta chain. Its antigen is unknown. Per-base qualities were not stored, and no clone one base away is much larger. One collaborating source in Seattle enrolled patients during active infection and followed them longitudinally through the course of disease. Whole blood was collected in K2EDTA tubes by collaborating institutions according to the institutions' own protocols. For TCRbeta analysis, collaborators shipped samples in one of three forms: frozen whole blood, isolated PBMCs, or DNA extracted from either of those sample types. The immunoSEQ Assay, a bias-controlled multiplex PCR, was used to amplify TCRbeta CDR3 regions from genomic DNA. From the authors' description of their analysis: The number of nucleated cells in each sample was estimated by amplification of reference gene primers within the assay. Sequence reads were collapsed and filtered to measure the absolute abundance of every unique TCRbeta CDR3 rearrangement. Productive Simpson clonality was computed per sample as the square root of Simpson's diversity index over productive rearrangements. Imported from immuneACCESS, the table was reduced by TCRdb to in-frame sequences with V and J called. These copies leave out some clones; in studies compared against another copy, an unresolved V gene accounts for under half, and the cause of the remainder is not known. Clonal size and the V and J genes are those of that table, whereas D and trimming came from the DNA. The table for this sample lists about 410,000 clones; 75% to 90% of them were counted only once. In total, the top ten clones hold 1.5% to 1.7% of the sample.

The entry originates in a study of blood T cell repertoires in COVID-19 (dated by TCRdb to the early 2020s). For context, the study as a whole: Collaborator samples came from the United States, Italy and Spain and covered acute and convalescent phases of COVID-19. The material from the prospective study consisted of cDNA or gDNA derived from T cells, B-cell-depleted T cells, or PBMCs. The dataset comprised deeply sampled blood TCRbeta repertoires from subjects exposed to, actively infected with, or recovered from COVID-19. The repertoires were released in a freely available public database meant as a resource for research on the immune response to SARS-CoV-2. Samples came from the ongoing ImmuneRACE study (first 160 participants) plus 1,254 subjects from 6 global collaborators. A de-identified subject ID, COVID-19 status, age in years and sex were almost always included in the sample metadata. Where HLA class I and class II types were available, the types were taken from metadata supplied by the sample provider, not from assay-based typing.

Trimming accounts for 1 base at V and 2 bases at J, while the number of junction bases matched to no gene is 7. Including the terminal cysteine and phenylalanine, the CDR3 comprises 17 residues. The entry retains the CDR3 DNA only, 51 bases that are in frame from base 1. From a lookup of the germline V gene (reference sequence), CDR1 and CDR2 are LNHDA and SQIVND. Overall results and qualifications from the work: The quantity of clinical and demographic metadata differed by source and by participant and was supplied without curation.

This sequence originates from a woman in her thirties or forties with COVID-19, enrolled during active disease. This sequence uses TRBV19 and TRBJ1-1, with TRBD1 matching 10 junction bases. The sample comprised peripheral blood. The CDR3 protein is CASSIVGTGEINTEAFF. The DNA reads as follows: TGTGCCAGTAGTATAGTAGGGACAGGGGAAATAAACACTGAAGCTTTCTTT.